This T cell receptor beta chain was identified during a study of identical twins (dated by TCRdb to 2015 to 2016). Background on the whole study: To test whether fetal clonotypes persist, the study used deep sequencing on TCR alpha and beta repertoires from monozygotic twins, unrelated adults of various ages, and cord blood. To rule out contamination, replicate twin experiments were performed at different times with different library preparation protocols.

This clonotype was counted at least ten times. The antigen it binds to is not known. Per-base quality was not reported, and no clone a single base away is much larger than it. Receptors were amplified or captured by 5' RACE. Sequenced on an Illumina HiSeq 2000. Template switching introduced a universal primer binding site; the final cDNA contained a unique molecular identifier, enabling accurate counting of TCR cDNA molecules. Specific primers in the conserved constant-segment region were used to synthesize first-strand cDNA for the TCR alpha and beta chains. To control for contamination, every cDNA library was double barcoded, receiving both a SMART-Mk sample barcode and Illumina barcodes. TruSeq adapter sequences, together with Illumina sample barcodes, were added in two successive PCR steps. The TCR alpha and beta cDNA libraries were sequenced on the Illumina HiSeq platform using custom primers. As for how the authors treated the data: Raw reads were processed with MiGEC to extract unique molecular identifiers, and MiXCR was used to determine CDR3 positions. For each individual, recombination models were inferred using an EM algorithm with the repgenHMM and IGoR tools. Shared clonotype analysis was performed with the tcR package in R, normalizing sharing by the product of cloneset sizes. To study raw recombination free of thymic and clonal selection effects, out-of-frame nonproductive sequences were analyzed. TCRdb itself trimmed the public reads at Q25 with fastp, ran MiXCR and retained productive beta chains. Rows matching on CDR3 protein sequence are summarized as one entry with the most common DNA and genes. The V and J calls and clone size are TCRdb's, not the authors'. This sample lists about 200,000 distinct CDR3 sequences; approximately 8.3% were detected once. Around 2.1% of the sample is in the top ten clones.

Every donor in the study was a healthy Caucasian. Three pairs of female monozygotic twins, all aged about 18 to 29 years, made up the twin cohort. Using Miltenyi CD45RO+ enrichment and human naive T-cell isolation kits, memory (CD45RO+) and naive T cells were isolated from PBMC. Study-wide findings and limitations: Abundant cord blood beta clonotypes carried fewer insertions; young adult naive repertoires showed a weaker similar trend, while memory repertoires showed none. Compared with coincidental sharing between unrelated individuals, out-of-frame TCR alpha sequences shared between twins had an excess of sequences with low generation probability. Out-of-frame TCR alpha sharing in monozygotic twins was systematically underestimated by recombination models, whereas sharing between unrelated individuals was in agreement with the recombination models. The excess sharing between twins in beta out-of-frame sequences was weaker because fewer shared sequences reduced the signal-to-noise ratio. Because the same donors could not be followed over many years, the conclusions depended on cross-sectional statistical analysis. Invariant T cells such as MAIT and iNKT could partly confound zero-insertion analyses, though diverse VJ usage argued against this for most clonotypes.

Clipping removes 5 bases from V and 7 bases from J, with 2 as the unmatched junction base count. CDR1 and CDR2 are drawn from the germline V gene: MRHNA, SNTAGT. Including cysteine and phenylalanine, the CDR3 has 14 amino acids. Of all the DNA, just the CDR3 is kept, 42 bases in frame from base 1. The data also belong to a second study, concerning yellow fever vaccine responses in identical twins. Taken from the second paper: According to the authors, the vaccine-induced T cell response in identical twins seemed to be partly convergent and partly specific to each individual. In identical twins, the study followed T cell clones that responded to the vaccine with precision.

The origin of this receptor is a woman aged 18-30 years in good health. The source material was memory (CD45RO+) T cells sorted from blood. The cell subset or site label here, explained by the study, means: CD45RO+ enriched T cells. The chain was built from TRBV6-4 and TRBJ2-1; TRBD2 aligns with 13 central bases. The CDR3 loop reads CASSTSGGANEQFF. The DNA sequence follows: TGTGCCAGCAGTACTAGCGGGGGGGCGAATGAGCAGTTCTTC.